Below, 24 T cell receptor beta chains from the same sample are listed, as sequenced in a study of identical twins. TCRdb re-called the 5' RACE reads with MiXCR, one entry per CDR3 protein. Of about 100,000 distinct CDR3 sequences in the sample, about 6% were seen once. Material for sequencing was memory T cells sorted from blood. All receptors come from a woman in her forties or fifties in good health.

There are many counts of this clonotype. The chain has TRBV6-1 and TRBJ1-5; tentative D call: TRBD1 (5 bases). CDR3 length equals 12 residues. Per germline, CDR1 MNHNS and CDR2 SASEGT. The V gene lost 2 bases and the J gene lost 11 bases, with 10 bases spanning the gap. For the CDR3, the DNA is TGTGCCAGCAGTGAAAATGGGGGGACCCAGCATTTT. As protein: CASSENGGTQHF.

This clonotype was recorded many times. V usage is TRBV3-1 and J usage is TRBJ2-1; 10 positions match TRBD2. The CDR3 is made up of 16 amino acids. The germline V gene has CDR1 LGHDT and CDR2 YNNKEL (reference sequence). With V trimmed by 5 bases and J by 0 bases, 4 bases remained unmatched. CDR3 amino acids: CASSYWTSGSYNEQFF. In DNA, the CDR3 is TGTGCCAGCAGCTACTGGACTAGCGGCTCCTACAATGAGCAGTTCTTC.

Points on this clonotype: One base away lies a much larger clone, so this may be a sequencing read error. Because it lacks the conserved phenylalanine or tryptophan at the end, this CDR3 is likely a read error. The rearrangement uses TRBV4-2 and TRBJ2-3; D gene uncertain. V was cut by 1 base and J by 5 bases, with 10 bases left in between. The CDR3 extends over 14 amino acids. Germline CDR1 and CDR2: LGHNA and YNFKEQ. The CDR3 bases are TGTGCCAGCAGCCAAGGACGCGATTTAGATACGCAGTATTAT. Its translation is CASSQGRDLDTQYY.

The CDR3 DNA reads as TGTGCCAGCGTCCCGCTAGCGTCAGGGAATGAGCAGTTCTTC. Its translation: CASVPLASGNEQFF. The chain combines TRBV6-1 with TRBJ2-1; D is perhaps TRBD2 (6 bases). The germline V gene has CDR1 MNHNS and CDR2 SASEGT. The CDR3 sequence is 14 residues long. The V and J ends lost 8 bases and 7 bases respectively, with 18 bases between them.

The chain has TRBV28 and TRBJ1-2; a possible D gene is TRBD1 (5 bases). The CDR3 consists of 13 residues. CDR1 and CDR2 from the germline V gene are MDHEN and SYDVKM. The V gene lost 5 bases and the J gene lost 4 bases, with 11 bases spanning the gap. The CDR3 bases are TGTGCCAGCAGTCTAGGGGATGGCTATGGCTACACCTTC. Translated, it gives CASSLGDGYGYTF.

This clonotype was observed many times. The rearrangement joins TRBV24-1 to TRBJ2-2, with D unclear. The V gene lost 1 base and the J gene lost 1 base, with 3 bases spanning the gap. This CDR3 has 14 amino acids. The V gene's germline CDR1 is KGHDR and CDR2 SFDVKD. CDR3 sequence: CATSDFGNTGELFF. The CDR3 DNA reads as TGTGCCACCAGTGATTTCGGGAACACCGGGGAGCTGTTTTTT.

In this sample, this clonotype turned up many times. The chain is built from TRBV5-1 and TRBJ2-2; 7 bases are shared with TRBD2. The CDR3 is 15 amino acids. Germline loops: CDR1 SGHRS, CDR2 YFSETQ. Trimming cost V 2 bases and J 3 bases; bases outside gene matches: 4. This chain's CDR3 is CASSFDGLDTGELFF. Here the CDR3 DNA reads TGCGCCAGCAGCTTCGACGGACTAGACACCGGGGAGCTGTTTTTT. The full variable domain, with the rest looked up from reference TRBV5-1 and TRBJ2-2, is KAGVTQTPRYLIKTRGQQVTLSCSPISGHRSVSWYQQTPGQGLQFLFEYFSETQRNKGNFPGRFSGRQFSNSRSEMNVSTLELGDSALYLCASSFDGLDTGELFFGEGSRLTVL.

The rearrangement joins TRBV7-8 to TRBJ2-5; 9 nucleotides agree with TRBD2. There are 15 residues in the CDR3. CDR1 SGHVS and CDR2 FQNEAQ come from the germline V gene. J gave up 1 base and V 3 bases, and 3 bases lay outside the gene matches. Here the CDR3 DNA reads TGTGCCAGCAGCTTTCTAGCGGGGCGCCAAGAGACCCAGTACTTC. Encoded protein: CASSFLAGRQETQYF. The full variable domain, with the rest looked up from reference TRBV7-8 and TRBJ2-5, is GAGVSQSPRYKVAKRGQDVALRCDPISGHVSLFWYQQALGQGPEFLTYFQNEAQLDKSGLPSDRFFAERPEGSVSTLKIQRTQQEDSAVYLCASSFLAGRQETQYFGPGTRLLVL.

This clonotype showed up many times. This chain links TRBV12-3 or TRBV12-4 with TRBJ2-2, with a weak D call TRBD2 (6 bases). The germline V and J ends were trimmed by 3 bases and 1 base, with 9 bases remaining between them. This CDR3 is built from 15 residues. The CDR3 DNA reads as TGTGCCAGCAGTTTTTATAGCGGGAACACCGGGGAGCTGTTTTTT. It codes for CASSFYSGNTGELFF.

J is TRBJ2-3 and V is TRBV9; D is unresolved. CDR3 size: 12 residues. CDR1 is SGDLS, CDR2 YYNGEE, per germline. V lost 2 bases, J lost 5 bases, and 6 bases lay in between. DNA of the CDR3: TGTGCCAGCAGCGTTTCCCAAGATACGCAGTATTTT. This translates into CASSVSQDTQYF.

Many counts were recorded for this clonotype. The rearrangement joins TRBV7-7 to TRBJ2-5; 7 bases line up with TRBD1. CDR1 is SSHAT and CDR2 is FNYEAQ in the germline V gene (reference sequence). The trim removed 4 bases at V and 2 bases at J, leaving 7 bases unmatched. This CDR3 comprises 15 residues. This CDR3 is CASSSRQGGQETQYF. The CDR3, as DNA: TGTGCCAGCAGCTCCCGACAGGGTGGGCAAGAGACCCAGTACTTC.

This clonotype was seen more than once but under ten times. The chain uses TRBV20-1 and TRBJ2-3, with unresolved D. This CDR3 has 16 amino acids. The V end lost 2 bases, the J end lost 6 bases, and 21 bases lay between the germline ends. Per germline, CDR1 DFQATT and CDR2 SNEGSKA (reference sequence). CDR3 loop: CSARPFGDAEWDTQYF. The CDR3 DNA sequence: TGCAGTGCTAGACCCTTTGGGGATGCCGAGTGGGATACGCAGTATTTT.

This clonotype was counted at least ten times. The chain is built from TRBV24-1 and TRBJ2-1; TRBD2 matches 10 bases. Looked up from germline, CDR1 is KGHDR and CDR2 is SFDVKD. V shed 4 bases, J shed 10 bases, and the junction held 6 bases outside the gene matches. The CDR3 is 14 amino acids. The CDR3 bases are TGTGCCACCAGTGAAGAGCGGGAGGGTGCCGAGCAGTTCTTC. Protein product: CATSEEREGAEQFF.

This clonotype has at least ten counts. V and J are TRBV7-9 and TRBJ1-2, with D possibly matching TRBD1 (5 bases). This CDR3 has 13 amino acids. Trimming pared 0 bases from V and 6 bases from J, leaving 8 bases between. Germline V gene sequence: CDR1 SEHNR, CDR2 FQNEAQ (reference sequence). The CDR3 DNA reads TGTGCCAGCAGCTTAGCATCAGGGAATGGCTACACCTTC. It encodes CASSLASGNGYTF.

This clonotype has at least ten counts. V and J are TRBV7-2 and TRBJ2-3; 9 positions match TRBD2. CDR1 is SGHTA and CDR2 is FQGNSA in the germline V gene. The CDR3 is made up of 15 amino acids. J was trimmed by 2 bases and V by 4 bases; bases with no gene match: 4. The CDR3 spells CASSSRLAATDTQYF. The CDR3 nucleotides are TGTGCCAGCAGCTCCCGACTAGCGGCCACAGATACGCAGTATTTT.

This clonotype was counted a few times. The chain joins TRBV28 to TRBJ2-3; tentatively, D is TRBD1 (11 bases). Between the trimmed V and J ends, which lost 7 bases and 3 bases, there was a span of 29 bases. The germline CDR1 and CDR2 sequences are MDHEN and SYDVKM. The CDR3 consists of 19 residues. CDR3 sequence: CASTGQGASSGSWTDTQYF. DNA for the CDR3: TGTGCCAGCACCGGACAGGGGGCGTCTAGCGGGAGTTGGACAGATACGCAGTATTTT.

In this sample, this clonotype turned up many times. This chain uses TRBV20-1 with TRBJ2-7, with D perhaps assigned TRBD1 or TRBD2 (7 bases each). The CDR3 extends over 15 amino acids. CDR1 and CDR2 (germline): DFQATT, SNEGSKA (reference sequence). V shed 5 bases and J shed 7 bases, with 24 bases lying between them. The CDR3, as DNA: TGCAGTGCTTCGGGGGGACAGCCTCCAAGGGAAGAGCAGTACTTC. Protein: CSASGGQPPREEQYF.

There are many counts of this clonotype. The chain couples TRBV12-3 or TRBV12-4 to TRBJ2-1; 10 bases match TRBD2. The CDR3 is made up of 15 amino acids. Trimming cost V 2 bases and J 6 bases; bases outside gene matches: 4. The CDR3 sequence: CASSLWASGSNEQFF. The CDR3 coding sequence is TGTGCCAGCAGTTTATGGGCTAGCGGGAGCAATGAGCAGTTCTTC.

This clonotype was counted at least ten times. The rearrangement uses TRBV29-1 and TRBJ2-3; 8 positions match TRBD1. Germline V gives CDR1 SQVTM, CDR2 ANQGSEA. CDR3 length: 13 amino acids. V dropped 7 bases and J dropped 6; count of bases not matched to a gene: 9. CDR3 in amino acids: CSARTGPGDTQYF. The CDR3 coding sequence is TGCAGCGCGCGGACAGGGCCTGGCGATACGCAGTATTTT.

This clonotype was detected many times. The chain couples TRBV4-1 to TRBJ2-5; D remains unclear. This CDR3 comprises 16 residues. V gave up 1 base and J gave up 5 bases, with 17 bases separating them. The V gene's germline CDR1 is MGHRA and CDR2 YSYEKL. Here the CDR3 reads CASSQAQSLAGETQYF. As DNA, the CDR3 is TGCGCCAGCAGCCAAGCCCAGTCACTGGCCGGGGAGACCCAGTACTTC.

In its sample, this clonotype was seen many times. This chain joins TRBV12-3 or TRBV12-4 and TRBJ1-2; 8 nucleotides align to TRBD1. There are 14 residues in the CDR3. The junction had 10 bases not matched to a gene; V was cut back by 5 bases and J by 8 bases. CDR3 bases: TGTGCCAGCAGTGCAGGGGGCGTGAGAGAAGGCTACACCTTC. Residues: CASSAGGVREGYTF.

This clonotype has a count of ten or more. The V and J genes are TRBV3-1 and TRBJ1-1; D ambiguous. The V end lost 1 base, the J end lost 0 bases, and 9 bases lay between the germline ends. Germline lookup yields CDR1 LGHDT and CDR2 YNNKEL (reference sequence). There are 15 residues in the CDR3. CDR3 in DNA: TGTGCCAGCAGCCAAGCTCCAAGCATGAACACTGAAGCTTTCTTT. Protein: CASSQAPSMNTEAFF.

This clonotype was recorded many times. V is TRBV20-1 and J is TRBJ2-3, with a possible D match to TRBD2 (5 bases). CDR3 size: 12 residues. Germline CDR1 reads DFQATT; CDR2 reads SNEGSKA (reference sequence). Trimming removed 6 bases at V and 1 base at J, with 8 bases between. DNA for the CDR3: TGCAGTGCGGACTCCCGCACAGATACGCAGTATTTT. This sequence encodes CSADSRTDTQYF.

This clonotype was counted at least ten times. The DNA for the CDR3 is TGTGCCTGGAGTGACCCCGGGACAGGGGGTTTCTTC. Translating it yields CAWSDPGTGGFF. The chain recombines TRBV30 with TRBJ2-1; 11 bases are shared with TRBD1. The CDR3 is made up of 12 amino acids. The ends lost 1 base at V and 16 bases at J; junction bases unmatched: 6. CDR1 GTSNPN and CDR2 SVGIG come from the germline V gene (reference sequence).